What follows is one TCR beta chain and its context. This entry comes from a study of blood T cell repertoires in COVID-19. Study context: Acute-phase and convalescent COVID-19 samples originated in the United States, Italy and Spain. Sources were T cells, B-cell-depleted T cells, or PBMCs; the material itself was cDNA or gDNA.

The authors' processing: Reference gene primers were amplified, and this amplification served to estimate nucleated cell counts. Measured with immunoSEQ multiplex PCR; TCRdb has only the in-frame clones, and not every one. V and J calls and clone size come straight from that table; D and trimming were deduced from the DNA. Of some 270,000 clones listed, about 88% are singletons. Trimming stripped 0 bases from V and 2 bases from J, with 8 bases between. Looked up from germline, CDR1 is KGHDR and CDR2 is SFDVKD. CDR3 length equals 15 residues. The TCR originated in a woman between 40 and 55 years old who had recovered from COVID-19. This chain links TRBV24-1 with TRBJ2-3; the D gene is possibly TRBD1 (5 bases). Sequencing input: peripheral blood. The CDR3 region is CATSDLIGATDTQYF. The CDR3 DNA reads as TGTGCCACCAGTGATTTGATTGGGGCCACAGATACGCAGTATTTT.